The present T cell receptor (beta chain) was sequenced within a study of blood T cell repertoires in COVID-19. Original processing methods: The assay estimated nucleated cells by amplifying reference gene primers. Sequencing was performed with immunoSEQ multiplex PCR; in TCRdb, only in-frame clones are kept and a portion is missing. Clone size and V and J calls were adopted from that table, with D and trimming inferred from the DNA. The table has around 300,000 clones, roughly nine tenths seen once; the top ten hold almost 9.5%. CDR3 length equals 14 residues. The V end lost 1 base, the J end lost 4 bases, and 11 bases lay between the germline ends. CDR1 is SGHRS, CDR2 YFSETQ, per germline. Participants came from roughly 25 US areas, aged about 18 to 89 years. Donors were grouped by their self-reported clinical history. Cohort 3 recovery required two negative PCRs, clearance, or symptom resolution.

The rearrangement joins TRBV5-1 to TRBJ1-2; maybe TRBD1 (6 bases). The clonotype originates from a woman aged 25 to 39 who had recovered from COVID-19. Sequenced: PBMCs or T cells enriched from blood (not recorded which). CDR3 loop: CASSLTGRGYGYTF. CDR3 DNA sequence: TGCGCCAGCAGCTTGACGGGCAGGGGCTATGGCTACACCTTC.